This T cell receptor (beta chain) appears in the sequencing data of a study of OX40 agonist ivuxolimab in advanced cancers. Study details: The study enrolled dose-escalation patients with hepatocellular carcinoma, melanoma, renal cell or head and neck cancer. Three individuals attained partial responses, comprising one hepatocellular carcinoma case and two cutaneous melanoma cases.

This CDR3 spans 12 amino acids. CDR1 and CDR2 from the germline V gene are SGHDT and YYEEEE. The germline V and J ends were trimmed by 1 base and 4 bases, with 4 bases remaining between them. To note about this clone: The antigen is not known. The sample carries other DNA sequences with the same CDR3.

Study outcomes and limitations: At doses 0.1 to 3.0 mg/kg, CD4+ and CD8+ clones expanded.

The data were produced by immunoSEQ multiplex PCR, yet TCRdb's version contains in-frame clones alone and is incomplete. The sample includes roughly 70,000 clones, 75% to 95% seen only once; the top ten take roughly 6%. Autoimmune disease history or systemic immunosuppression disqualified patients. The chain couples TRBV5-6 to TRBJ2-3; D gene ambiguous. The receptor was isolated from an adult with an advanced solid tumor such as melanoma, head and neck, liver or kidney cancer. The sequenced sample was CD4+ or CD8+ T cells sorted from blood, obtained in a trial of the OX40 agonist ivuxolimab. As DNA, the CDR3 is TGTGCCAGCAGCTTGTACCCAGATACGCAGTATTTT. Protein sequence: CASSLYPDTQYF.